This is a list of T cell receptor beta chains from one sample in a study of T cell responses to AZD1222 COVID-19 vaccine. The method was immunoSEQ multiplex PCR; TCRdb's version includes in-frame clones alone and lacks a portion of them. This sample has about 54,000 clones, with about 89% found just once. Source: peripheral blood, taken 28 days after the second AZD1222 dose. These receptors were taken from an adult who received the AZD1222 COVID-19 vaccine. CDR3s include the opening cysteine and the closing phenylalanine or tryptophan.

J gene: TRBJ2-7; V gene: TRBV12-5; CDR3 protein: CASGPLGGIEQYF
J gene: TRBJ1-4; V gene: TRBV24-1; CDR3 protein: CATSDYRNEKLFF
J gene: TRBJ1-3; V gene: TRBV7-6; CDR3 protein: CASSSLGAAGNTIYF
J gene: TRBJ2-3; V gene: TRBV7-2; CDR3 protein: CASSSQPPSIPYF
J gene: TRBJ2-7; V gene: TRBV7-9; CDR3 protein: CASSAWDGLSYEQYF
J gene: TRBJ2-7; V gene: TRBV4-3; CDR3 protein: CASSQEGLAGKGEQYF
J gene: TRBJ2-2; V gene: TRBV7-2; CDR3 protein: CASSFLAGESGELFF
J gene: TRBJ2-2; V gene: TRBV19; CDR3 protein: CASSITDNVELFF
J gene: TRBJ1-2; V gene: TRBV9; CDR3 protein: CASSPQTASTNYGYTF
J gene: TRBJ2-5; V gene: TRBV2; CDR3 protein: CASSSQRQETQYF
J gene: TRBJ2-1; V gene: TRBV7-7; CDR3 protein: CASSLGIAPAGNNEQFF
J gene: TRBJ2-7; V gene: TRBV15; CDR3 protein: CATSRDFGRAMIYEQYF
J gene: TRBJ1-6; V gene: TRBV5-1; CDR3 protein: CASSLGGRATGSLHF
J gene: TRBJ2-3; V gene: TRBV6-5; CDR3 protein: CASSRTSRGGTQYF
J gene: TRBJ2-7; V gene: TRBV5-6; CDR3 protein: CASSLMTGGLSYEQYF